This T cell receptor beta chain was captured in a study of blood T cell repertoires in COVID-19. Study summary: From the United States, Italy and Spain came samples of acute and convalescent COVID-19. Sample material is recorded as cDNA or gDNA derived from T cells, B-cell-depleted T cells, or PBMCs.

Germline lookup yields CDR1 MNHNY and CDR2 SVGAGI (reference sequence). Trimming pared 6 bases from V and 6 bases from J, leaving 14 bases between. The CDR3 contains 13 residues. Per the original data handling: It was from reference gene primer amplification that nucleated cell counts were estimated. The repertoire was sequenced with immunoSEQ multiplex PCR; TCRdb's copy has only in-frame clones and lacks some. D and trimming come from the DNA, and the V and J calls and clone size come from that table. The table lists roughly 60,000 clones, roughly 80% of them singletons, with 5.9% in the top ten. The chain recombines TRBV6-6 with TRBJ1-2, with no clear D. Sequenced material: peripheral blood. The sequence derives from a human donor in a cohort sampled during active or convalescent COVID-19. The CDR3 nucleotides read TGTGCCAGCAGCCATACTCCGGGTAATGGCTACACCTTC. This translates into CASSHTPGNGYTF.